Reported below is one TCR beta chain. The antigen remains unidentified. PCR used 60 Vbeta primers and 13 Jbeta primers. Libraries were prepared by immunoSEQ multiplex PCR; TCRdb keeps only in-frame clonotypes and omits some of them. The sample includes roughly 190,000 clones, 65% to 85% of them seen just once. This sample was included in a study of cytomegalovirus exposure and HLA in healthy donors. The CDR3 totals 14 residues. The germline CDR1 and CDR2 sequences are LGHNA and YSLEER. With 1 base removed from V and 8 bases from J, the gap between germline ends came to 9 bases. General observations from the study: In vitro confirmation showed a few CMV-associated chains to be CMV antigen specific.

Material for sequencing was PBMCs. This rearrangement joins TRBV4-3 to TRBJ1-6; a weak D match, TRBD1 (5 bases). This clonotype was sampled from a man in his forties or fifties in good health and CMV-seronegative. CDR3 in amino acids: CASSQVGADSPLHF. The CDR3 DNA is TGCGCCAGCAGCCAAGTTGGGGCAGATTCACCCCTCCACTTT.